The next 29 T cell receptor beta chains were all read from a single sample in a study of T cell responses to AZD1222 COVID-19 vaccine. The assay was immunoSEQ multiplex PCR, and TCRdb's table has in-frame clones only and misses some. Of more than 95,000 clones in the sample, 88% were seen once. The input for sequencing was peripheral blood, taken on day 0 of AZD1222 vaccination. The receptors originated from an adult in good health.

The genes are TRBV6-5 and TRBJ1-5; no clear D gene. This CDR3 comprises 13 residues. Germline lookup yields CDR1 MNHEY and CDR2 SVGAGI. V dropped 7 bases and J dropped 5 bases, with 12 bases sitting between them. The CDR3 is CASMAVRDQPQHF. In DNA form, the CDR3 reads TGTGCCAGCATGGCCGTGAGGGATCAGCCCCAGCATTTT.

The rearrangement links TRBV30 to TRBJ1-3; D is unclear. Germline CDR1 and CDR2: GTSNPN and SVGIG (reference sequence). Trimming left V 4 bases short and J 0 bases short, with 10 bases between. This CDR3 is 14 amino acids long. The CDR3 here is CAWIGSYSGNTIYF. CDR3 nucleotides: TGTGCCTGGATTGGCTCATACTCTGGAAACACCATATATTTT.

The J gene is TRBJ2-1, the V gene TRBV5-1; TRBD2 matches at 7 bases. Germline V gene data show CDR1 as SGHRS and CDR2 as YFSETQ. V gave up 0 bases and J gave up 4 bases; unmatched junction bases: 4. CDR3 length equals 15 residues. CDR3 DNA sequence: TGCGCCAGCAGCTTGGCCGGGACTAATTACAATGAGCAGTTCTTC. This gives the protein CASSLAGTNYNEQFF.

This clone was seen once. The chain combines TRBV30 with TRBJ2-1; D might be TRBD2 (6 bases). From germline, CDR1 is GTSNPN and CDR2 SVGIG (reference sequence). Trimming left V 4 bases short and J 0 bases short, with 13 bases between. This CDR3 contains 15 residues. This CDR3 reads CAWMPGRLSYNEQFF. DNA for the CDR3: TGTGCCTGGATGCCAGGGAGGCTCTCCTACAATGAGCAGTTCTTC.

The chain links TRBV12-2 to TRBJ2-3. TRBV12-2 is annotated as a pseudogene. CDR3 length equals 15 residues. The CDR3 spells CASRGGHQYTDTQYF. The CDR3 DNA is TGTGCAAGTCGCGGGGGGCACCAATACACAGATACGCAGTATTTT.

V is TRBV10-2 and J is TRBJ2-7; the match to TRBD2 covers 11 bases. CDR1 is WSHSY, CDR2 SAAADI, per germline. The CDR3 runs to 16 residues. V dropped 2 bases and J dropped 1; count of bases not matched to a gene: 4. CDR3 bases: TGCGCCAGCAGTGAGCAGGGGACTAGCGGATCCTACGAGCAGTACTTC. It encodes CASSEQGTSGSYEQYF.

In its sample, this clone was seen once. The chain carries TRBV19 and TRBJ2-7; 11 nucleotides agree with TRBD1. The germline CDR1 and CDR2 sequences are LNHDA and SQIVND (reference sequence). J lost 5 bases, V lost 6 bases, and 6 bases had no gene match. There are 14 residues in the CDR3. CDR3 sequence reads: CASSRTGGNHEQYF. The DNA of the CDR3 is TGTGCCAGTAGCCGGACAGGGGGCAACCACGAGCAGTACTTC.

The chain combines TRBV3-1 (or the pseudogene TRBV3-2) with TRBJ2-2; 10 bases agree with TRBD2. The V gene's germline CDR1 is LGHDT and CDR2 YNNKEL (reference sequence). After removal of 3 bases from V and 3 bases from J, the junction contained 1 base not matched to a gene. The CDR3 has 15 residues. CDR3 loop: CASSHGTSDTGELFF. CDR3 nucleotide sequence: TGTGCCAGCAGCCATGGGACTAGCGACACCGGGGAGCTGTTTTTT.

This sequence joins TRBV28 and TRBJ2-3; D remains ambiguous. CDR1 is MDHEN, CDR2 SYDVKM, per germline. This CDR3 is 13 amino acids long. V was shortened by 5 bases and J by 6 bases, with 12 bases between the two germline ends. The CDR3 DNA reads TGTGCCAGCAGTCGAACCCGGACCGATACGCAGTATTTT. Its protein product is CASSRTRTDTQYF.

The chain employs TRBV11-1 and TRBJ1-1, with D hard to call. The CDR3 length is 13 residues. V lost 1 base and J 5 bases, leaving 8 bases between the germline ends. CDR1 and CDR2 (germline): SGHAT, FQDESV (reference sequence). CDR3 DNA: TGTGCCAGCAGCTTAGGGCCTCGAACTGAAGCTTTCTTT. Encoded protein: CASSLGPRTEAFF.

The rearrangement uses TRBV28 and TRBJ2-7; D unclear. Trimming left V 4 bases short and J 5 bases short, with 6 bases between. Germline assignment: CDR1 MDHEN and CDR2 SYDVKM. There are 11 residues in the CDR3. For the CDR3, the DNA is TGTGCCAGCAGTTCCAACCACGAGCAGTACTTC. Its protein product is CASSSNHEQYF. Full variable domain (rest looked up from reference TRBV28 and TRBJ2-7): DVKVTQSSRYLVKRTGEKVFLECVQDMDHENMFWYRQDPGLGLRLIYFSYDVKMKEKGDIPEGYSVSREKKERFSLILESASTNQTSMYLCASSSNHEQYFGPGTRLTVT.

V usage is TRBV2 and J usage is TRBJ2-3; D perhaps matches TRBD1 (6 bases). The germline V gene encodes CDR1 SNHLY and CDR2 FYNNEI. The CDR3 is 13 residues long. Trimming removed 8 bases from V and 2 bases from J, with 11 bases in between. The CDR3 protein is CASGRGLTDTQYF. The CDR3 DNA follows: TGTGCCAGCGGCAGGGGCCTCACAGATACGCAGTATTTT.

This clone appeared a few times. The chain uses TRBV6-1 and TRBJ2-7, with 7 bases lining up with TRBD1. V trimming: 3 bases; J trimming: 5 bases; junction bases outside the gene matches: 4. CDR3 size: 13 residues. The germline gives CDR1 MNHNS, CDR2 SASEGT. CDR3 protein: CASSDPQGDEQYF. The CDR3 coding sequence is TGTGCCAGCAGTGACCCCCAGGGGGACGAGCAGTACTTC.

V gene TRBV27 combines with J gene TRBJ1-6; D is unresolved. The CDR3 spans 13 residues. Between the trimmed V and J ends, which lost 5 bases and 7 bases, there was a span of 9 bases. Germline V gene sequence: CDR1 MNHEY, CDR2 SMNVEV (reference sequence). CDR3 region: CASSSKPNSPLHF. The DNA of the CDR3 is TGTGCCAGCAGTAGCAAGCCCAATTCACCCCTCCACTTT.

The chain links TRBV28 to TRBJ1-1; no definite D call. CDR1 and CDR2 from the germline V gene are MDHEN and SYDVKM. Trimming cost V 4 bases and J 3 bases, with 6 bases left between them. This CDR3 is 12 amino acids long. CDR3: CASSSRHTEAFF. For the CDR3, the DNA is TGTGCCAGCAGTTCGCGTCACACTGAAGCTTTCTTT.

V usage is TRBV7-9 and J usage is TRBJ2-7; maybe TRBD1 (5 bases). Per germline, CDR1 SEHNR and CDR2 FQNEAQ (reference sequence). The CDR3 is made up of 15 amino acids. With 5 bases removed from V and 6 bases from J, the gap between germline ends came to 20 bases. The CDR3 region has the DNA TGTGCCAGCAGCCCGCAAGACAGTTACTTACTCGAGCAGTACTTC. Translated: CASSPQDSYLLEQYF.

The rearrangement uses TRBV28 and TRBJ2-3; 15 nucleotides match TRBD2. Germline CDR1 MDHEN, CDR2 SYDVKM. J lost 3 bases, V lost 4 bases, and 2 bases had no gene match. There are 16 residues in the CDR3. The chain's CDR3 is CASSYGLAGGTDTQYF. CDR3 in DNA: TGTGCCAGCAGTTACGGACTAGCGGGGGGGACAGATACGCAGTATTTT.

This rearrangement joins TRBV7-2 to TRBJ1-2, with a tentative D call TRBD1 (6 bases). Trimming stripped 5 bases from V and 8 bases from J, with 18 bases between. The CDR3 runs 14 residues. Germline assignment: CDR1 SGHTA and CDR2 FQGNSA. The chain's CDR3 is CASSLTQGKSGYTF. CDR3 DNA sequence: TGTGCCAGCAGCCTAACACAGGGTAAGAGCGGCTACACCTTC.

This sequence joins TRBV5-1 and TRBJ1-3; the D is unclear. V was shortened by 3 bases and J by 4 bases, with 11 bases between the two germline ends. This CDR3 spans 14 amino acids. Germline V CDR1 and CDR2: SGHRS, YFSETQ. The CDR3 DNA is TGCGCCAGCAGCTCCCGTGGGTCCGGAAACACCATATATTTT. Its translation: CASSSRGSGNTIYF.

The chain combines TRBV19 with TRBJ1-2, with D possibly TRBD1 on 6 matching bases. The CDR3 is made up of 15 amino acids. Germline-derived CDR1 and CDR2 are LNHDA and SQIVND (reference sequence). V lost 6 bases, J lost 0 bases, and 14 bases lay in between. The CDR3 region is CASRVQGNTNYGYTF. CDR3 sequence (DNA): TGTGCCAGTAGGGTACAGGGCAATACTAACTATGGCTACACCTTC.

The CDR3 region is CASSPDRDMNTEAFF. The CDR3 nucleotides are TGTGCCAGCAGCCCCGACAGGGACATGAACACTGAAGCTTTCTTT. The genes are TRBV4-2 and TRBJ1-1; 7 bases line up with TRBD1. J gave up 0 bases and V 4 bases, and 5 bases lay outside the gene matches. This CDR3 spans 15 amino acids. Germline-derived CDR1 and CDR2 are LGHNA and YNFKEQ.

The chain links TRBV5-1 to TRBJ1-2; D is ambiguous. This CDR3 has 15 residues. CDR1 is SGHRS and CDR2 is YFSETQ in the germline V gene. Trimming stripped 6 bases from V and 4 bases from J, with 19 bases between. The CDR3 sequence: CASTPFGTLPYGYTF. The CDR3 DNA reads as TGCGCCAGCACCCCTTTCGGCACCCTCCCCTATGGCTACACCTTC.

The chain employs TRBV19 and TRBJ1-5, with D unclear. Trimming shortened V by 4 bases and J by 7 bases, and 11 bases separated the two germline ends. CDR1 is LNHDA and CDR2 is SQIVND in the germline V gene (reference sequence). The CDR3 length is 13 residues. The CDR3 DNA follows: TGTGCCAGTAGTACCCCGACACGGCAGCCCCAGCATTTT. It yields the protein CASSTPTRQPQHF.

The rearrangement joins TRBV19 to TRBJ2-3; 8 nucleotides match TRBD2. CDR3 length: 15 amino acids. Germline V gene data show CDR1 as LNHDA and CDR2 as SQIVND (reference sequence). V lost 3 bases and J lost 6; bases outside the gene matches: 8. The chain's CDR3 is CASSMSGRGPDTQYF. CDR3 sequence (DNA): TGTGCCAGTAGTATGAGCGGGAGAGGACCGGATACGCAGTATTTT.

This clone was observed once. The chain couples TRBV27 to TRBJ2-1; D is unresolved. This CDR3 region has 12 residues. Trimming stripped 10 bases from V and 4 bases from J, with 11 bases between. From germline, CDR1 is MNHEY and CDR2 SMNVEV (reference sequence). CDR3 region: CATQKTYNEQFF. Written as DNA, the CDR3 is TGTGCCACCCAAAAGACTTACAATGAGCAGTTCTTC.

This chain connects TRBV7-2 to TRBJ2-2; 7 bases match TRBD1. Losses at the gene ends were 5 bases for V and 6 bases for J; bases not matched to a gene: 3. Per germline, CDR1 SGHTA and CDR2 FQGNSA. The CDR3 has 13 residues. The CDR3 here is CASSRTGAGELFF. In nucleotides, the CDR3 is TGTGCCAGCAGCCGAACAGGGGCCGGGGAGCTGTTTTTT.

The chain recombines TRBV19 with TRBJ2-1; 10 positions match TRBD2. Germline trimming cut 11 bases from V and 8 bases from J; bases unmatched to any gene: 12. This CDR3 is built from 14 residues. The V gene's germline CDR1 is LNHDA and CDR2 SQIVND (reference sequence). The CDR3 loop reads CAGGASGRPHEQFF. The CDR3 DNA reads as TGTGCCGGGGGAGCTAGCGGGAGACCGCATGAGCAGTTCTTC.

The rearrangement uses TRBV9 and TRBJ2-3; 12 bases are a match to TRBD2. CDR1 and CDR2 (germline): SGDLS, YYNGEE. The trim removed 3 bases at V and 4 bases at J, leaving 6 bases unmatched. The CDR3 extends over 16 amino acids. CDR3 in amino acids: CASSARLAGVSDTQYF. Here the CDR3 DNA reads TGTGCCAGCAGCGCCCGACTAGCGGGAGTGTCAGATACGCAGTATTTT.

The chain employs TRBV14 and TRBJ1-1; a weak D match, TRBD1 (5 bases). Trimming removed 1 base at V and 7 bases at J, with 16 bases between. Looked up from germline, CDR1 is SGHDN and CDR2 is FVKESK. The CDR3 is 15 amino acids. The CDR3 sequence is CASSQGMGGVGEAFF. In DNA, the CDR3 is TGTGCCAGCAGCCAAGGAATGGGGGGAGTGGGTGAAGCTTTCTTT. Complete variable domain (other parts from reference TRBV14 and TRBJ1-1): EAGVTQFPSHSVIEKGQTVTLRCDPISGHDNLYWYRRVMGKEIKFLLHFVKESKQDESGMPNNRFLAERTGGTYSTLKVQPAELEDSGVYFCASSQGMGGVGEAFFGQGTRLTVV.